The T cell receptor beta chain under discussion was sequenced for a study of regulatory T cells. Trimming cost V 3 bases and J 4 bases, with 13 bases left between them. This CDR3 region has 14 residues. Germline V gene sequence: CDR1 MDHEN, CDR2 SYDVKM. Study-wide findings and caveats: Skewed V and J usage and few unique V-J pairs marked patient repertoires, most in Tregs. Control CD8+ cells showed a nonsignificant trend toward higher Shannon entropy than patient CD8+ cells.

Comments on this clone: What it binds is unknown.

The primer mix had 52 TRBV and 13 TRBJ primers. This table comes from immunoSEQ multiplex PCR, and its TCRdb copy is limited to in-frame clones, with some not included. The sample carries just over 20,000 clones, 93% recorded once. All CD3G-deficient patients showed autoimmunity, more severe in two. Patients aged 2 to 39 years had fewer naive T cells. This TCR came from a child aged 2 to 10 with CD3G deficiency. The source material was CD8+ T cells sorted from blood. V is TRBV28 and J is TRBJ2-7; D is possibly TRBD1 or TRBD2 (5 bases each). The CDR3 DNA follows: TGTGCCAGCAGTTTCGAGGGGTGGGGGTACGAGCAGTACTTC. It yields the protein CASSFEGWGYEQYF.